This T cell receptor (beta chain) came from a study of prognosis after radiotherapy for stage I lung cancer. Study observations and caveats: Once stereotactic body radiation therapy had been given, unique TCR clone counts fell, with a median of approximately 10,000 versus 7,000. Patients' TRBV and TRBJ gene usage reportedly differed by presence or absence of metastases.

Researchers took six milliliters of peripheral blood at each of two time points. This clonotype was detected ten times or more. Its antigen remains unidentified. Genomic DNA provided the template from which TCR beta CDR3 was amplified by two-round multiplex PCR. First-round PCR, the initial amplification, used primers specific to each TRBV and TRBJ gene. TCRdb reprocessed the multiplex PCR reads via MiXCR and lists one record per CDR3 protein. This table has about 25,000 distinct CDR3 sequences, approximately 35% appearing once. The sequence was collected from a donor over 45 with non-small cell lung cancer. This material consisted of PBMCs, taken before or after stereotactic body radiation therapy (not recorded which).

The CDR3: CASSMGLAGGSYNEQFF. CDR3 in DNA: TGTGCCAGTAGTATGGGACTAGCGGGGGGCTCCTACAATGAGCAGTTCTTC. The chain combines TRBV19 with TRBJ2-1, with 15 bases that match TRBD2. The CDR3 spans 17 residues. Germline CDR1 and CDR2: LNHDA and SQIVND (reference sequence). The junction had 0 bases not matched to a gene; V was cut back by 3 bases and J by 0 bases. Full variable domain (outside the CDR3, taken from reference TRBV19 and TRBJ2-1): DGGITQSPKYLFRKEGQNVTLSCEQNLNHDAMYWYRQDPGQGLRLIYYSQIVNDFQKGDIAEGYSVSREKKESFPLTVTSAQKNPTAFYLCASSMGLAGGSYNEQFFGPGTRLTVL.